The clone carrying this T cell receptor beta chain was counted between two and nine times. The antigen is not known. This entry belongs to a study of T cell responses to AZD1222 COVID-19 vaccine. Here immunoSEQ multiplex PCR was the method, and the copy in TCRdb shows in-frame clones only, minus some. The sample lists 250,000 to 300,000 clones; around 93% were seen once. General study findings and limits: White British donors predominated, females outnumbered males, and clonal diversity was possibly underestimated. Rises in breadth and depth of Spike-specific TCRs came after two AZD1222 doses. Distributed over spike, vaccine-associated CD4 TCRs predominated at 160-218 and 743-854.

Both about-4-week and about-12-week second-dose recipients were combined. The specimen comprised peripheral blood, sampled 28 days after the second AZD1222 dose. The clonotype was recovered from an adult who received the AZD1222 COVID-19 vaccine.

The CDR3 sequence is CASSQGGYGYTF. DNA of the CDR3: TGTGCCAGCAGCCAAGGGGGCTATGGCTACACCTTC. The rearrangement joins TRBV3-1 (or the pseudogene TRBV3-2) to TRBJ1-2; D is ambiguous. CDR3 length equals 12 residues. Between the trimmed V and J ends, which lost 1 base and 4 bases, there was a span of 4 bases. Germline V gene sequence: CDR1 LGHDT, CDR2 YNNKEL (reference sequence).